The clone carrying this TCR beta chain is categorized as medium-sized (0.01 to 0.1%). Its antigen is unidentified. This entry comes from a study of vaccination effects on CD4 cells after COVID-19. Whole-study context: Antigen-specific CD4+ T cell clonotypes were called by their expansion after viral peptide-pool culture in ViraFEST.

Some clones are missing from TCRdb's copy, which holds only in-frame ones; the method was immunoSEQ multiplex PCR. Of around 25,000 clones listed, nearly 75% are singletons. The germline gives CDR1 SEHNR, CDR2 FQNEAQ (reference sequence). With 9 bases removed from V and 5 bases from J, the gap between germline ends came to 11 bases. There are 12 residues in the CDR3. Isolating CD4+ T cells followed roughly ten days of culture. Here the sequenced sample was CD4+ T cells from PBMCs cultured without peptide, taken before COVID-19 vaccination. This sequence was found in a human donor who received a COVID-19 vaccine. The gene calls are TRBV7-9 and TRBJ1-5; tentatively, D is TRBD1 (5 bases). The CDR3, as DNA: TGTGCCAGGGGGCCGGGGGATCAGCCCCAGCATTTT. Its protein is CARGPGDQPQHF.